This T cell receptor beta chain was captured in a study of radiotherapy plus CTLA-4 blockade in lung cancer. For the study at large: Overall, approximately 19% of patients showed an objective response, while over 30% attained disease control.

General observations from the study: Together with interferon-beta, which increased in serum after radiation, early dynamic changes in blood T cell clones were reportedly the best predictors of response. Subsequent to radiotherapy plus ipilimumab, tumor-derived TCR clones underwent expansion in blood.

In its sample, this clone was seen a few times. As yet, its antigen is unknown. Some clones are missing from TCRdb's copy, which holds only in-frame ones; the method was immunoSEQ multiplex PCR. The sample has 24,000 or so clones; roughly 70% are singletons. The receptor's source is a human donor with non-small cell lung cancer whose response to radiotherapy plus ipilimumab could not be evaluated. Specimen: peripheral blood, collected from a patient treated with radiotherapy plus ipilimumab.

The CDR3 spells CASSPRDFRETQYF. The CDR3, as DNA: TGTGCCAGCAGCCCCCGGGACTTCCGAGAGACCCAGTACTTC. This chain connects TRBV4-2 to TRBJ2-5, with D tentatively TRBD2 (6 bases). Trimming stripped 4 bases from V and 4 bases from J, with 13 bases between. The germline CDR1 and CDR2 sequences are LGHNA and YNFKEQ. This CDR3 spans 14 amino acids.